This entry is about one TCR beta chain. Generated by immunoSEQ multiplex PCR, the TCRdb table keeps only in-frame clones and is missing some. The repertoire holds tens of thousands of clones, 80% to 90% seen once, with 43% in the top ten. Trimming stripped 7 bases from V and 0 bases from J, with 10 bases between. The CDR3 contains 14 residues. Germline V CDR1 and CDR2: KGHSH, LQKENI. This entry is derived from a study of blood T cell repertoires in COVID-19. The rearrangement links TRBV18 to TRBJ2-1; D is unclear. Sequencing was done on a sample of peripheral blood. The TCR sequence derives from a woman in her sixties or seventies with COVID-19, enrolled during active disease. The CDR3 bases are TGTGCCAGCTTACAGCAAGCCTCCTACAATGAGCAGTTCTTC. Protein: CASLQQASYNEQFF. Full variable domain (remainder filled in from reference TRBV18 and TRBJ2-1): NAGVMQNPRHLVRRRGQEARLRCSPMKGHSHVYWYRQLPEEGLKFMVYLQKENIIDESGMPKERFSAEFPKEGPSILRIQQVVRGDSAAYFCASLQQASYNEQFFGPGTRLTVL.